This is a list of T cell receptor beta chains from one sample in a study of cytomegalovirus exposure and HLA in healthy donors. Sequencing used immunoSEQ multiplex PCR; TCRdb keeps in-frame clones, though not all of them. The sample has roughly 180,000 clones, around 74% seen once. The specimen sequenced was PBMCs. These receptors were collected from a female donor in good health and CMV-seronegative. Both conserved end residues are part of each CDR3. A D gene is named only where the DNA matches it firmly. Size is stated for part of the rows, as once, few or many counts, or as a class when the clone is expanded.

clone_size	v_call	d_call	j_call	cdr3_aa	cdr3_nt
.	TRBV30	.	TRBJ1-6	CAWSVPGHGTPLHF	TGTGCCTGGAGTGTACCGGGACATGGGACACCCCTCCACTTT
.	TRBV4-3	TRBD1	TRBJ2-2	CASSLQGASGELFF	TGCGCCAGCAGCTTACAGGGGGCCAGCGGGGAGCTGTTTTTT
.	TRBV28	TRBD2	TRBJ2-1	CASRPPGSGRFGFYEQFF	TGTGCCAGCAGGCCGCCGGGGAGCGGGAGATTTGGTTTCTATGAGCAGTTCTTC
.	TRBV29-1	TRBD1	TRBJ1-2	CNVAGTGGLTDGYTF	TGCAACGTTGCCGGGACAGGGGGCCTAACGGATGGCTACACCTTC
.	TRBV5-6	.	TRBJ2-1	CASSSLPGTNNEQFF	TGTGCCAGCAGCTCCTTACCCGGGACAAATAATGAGCAGTTCTTC
once	TRBV5-1	.	TRBJ2-3	CASSSILAGTDTQYF	TGCGCCAGCAGCTCCATCCTGGCGGGGACAGATACGCAGTATTTT
.	TRBV30	.	TRBJ1-1	CASTRDSNTEAFF	TGTGCCTCAACCCGGGACTCGAACACTGAAGCTTTCTTT
once	TRBV5-1	.	TRBJ2-2	CASSQVLANGELFF	TGCGCCAGCAGCCAGGTACTAGCTAACGGGGAGCTGTTTTTT
.	TRBV5-6	TRBD1	TRBJ1-1	CASSWGQGDTEAFF	TGTGCCAGCAGCTGGGGACAGGGAGACACTGAAGCTTTCTTT
.	TRBV7-3	TRBD2	TRBJ2-2	CASSFEAGSNTGELFF	TGTGCCAGCAGCTTCGAAGCGGGATCGAACACCGGGGAGCTGTTTTTT
.	TRBV28	.	TRBJ2-7	CASTSSSGYEQYF	TGTGCCAGCACTAGCTCGTCGGGCTACGAGCAGTACTTC
few	TRBV5-8	.	TRBJ2-3	CASSFGGTDTQYF	TGTGCCAGCAGCTTTGGAGGCACAGATACGCAGTATTTT
.	TRBV11-2	TRBD2	TRBJ2-3	CASSPSRLADPTDTQYF	TGTGCCAGCAGCCCCAGCCGGCTAGCGGACCCCACAGATACGCAGTATTTT
.	TRBV28	.	TRBJ2-1	CASSSDWMTEQFF	TGTGCCAGCAGTTCTGACTGGATGACTGAGCAGTTCTTC